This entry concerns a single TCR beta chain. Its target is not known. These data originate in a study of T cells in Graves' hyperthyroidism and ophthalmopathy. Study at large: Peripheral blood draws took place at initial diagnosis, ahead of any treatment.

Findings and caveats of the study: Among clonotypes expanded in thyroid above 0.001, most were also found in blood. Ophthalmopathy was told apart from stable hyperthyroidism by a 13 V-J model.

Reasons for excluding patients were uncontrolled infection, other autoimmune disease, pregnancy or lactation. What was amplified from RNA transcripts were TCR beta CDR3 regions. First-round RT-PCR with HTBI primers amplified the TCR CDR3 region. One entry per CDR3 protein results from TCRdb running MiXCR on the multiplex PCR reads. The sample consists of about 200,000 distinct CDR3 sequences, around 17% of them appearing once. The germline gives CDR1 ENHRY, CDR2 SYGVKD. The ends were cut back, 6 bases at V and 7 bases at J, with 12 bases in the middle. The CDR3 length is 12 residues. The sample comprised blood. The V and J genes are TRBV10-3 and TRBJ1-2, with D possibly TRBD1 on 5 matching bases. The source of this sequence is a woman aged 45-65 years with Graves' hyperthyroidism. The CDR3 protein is CAIRIGETGYTF. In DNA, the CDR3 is TGTGCCATCAGGATAGGGGAAACTGGCTACACCTTC.